Sequencing of this T cell receptor (beta chain) was carried out in a study of T cell responses to AZD1222 COVID-19 vaccine. Overall study results and limits: All repertoire sampling was performed exclusively after the peak T cell response.

Germline V gene lookup returns CDR1 LNHNV and CDR2 YYDKDF (reference sequence). The V and J ends lost 0 bases and 1 base, in that order; junction bases with no gene match: 4. This CDR3 has 16 amino acids. Clones were sequenced by immunoSEQ multiplex PCR, and TCRdb holds only the in-frame ones, with some missing. The sample has 90,000 to 95,000 clones; roughly 90% are singletons. With respect to this clone: The antigen is unknown.

Sequenced material: peripheral blood, taken 28 days after the second AZD1222 dose. The chain recombines TRBV15 with TRBJ2-3; TRBD1 matches at 7 bases. The TCR sequence derives from an adult who received the AZD1222 COVID-19 vaccine. The CDR3, as DNA: TGTGCCACCAGCAGAGAACCAGGACAGGGCACAGATACGCAGTATTTT. Its translation is CATSREPGQGTDTQYF.